Presented here are 2 T cell receptor beta chains from one specimen sequenced in a study of blood T cell repertoires in COVID-19. Here immunoSEQ multiplex PCR was the method, and the copy in TCRdb shows in-frame clones only, minus some. This table holds tens of thousands of clones, roughly 82% found once. The sample was peripheral blood. The receptors originated from a human donor in a cohort sampled during active COVID-19.

This clone has more than one count but fewer than ten. The chain is built from TRBV10-1 and TRBJ2-7; D possibly corresponds to TRBD1 (6 bases). V was clipped by 6 bases and J by 4 bases, with 16 bases between them. Germline lookup yields CDR1 WNHNN and CDR2 SYGVQD (reference sequence). The CDR3 has 14 amino acids. DNA for the CDR3: TGCGCCAGCAGCGATCCAGGGGATAGTTACGAGCAGTACTTC. It is translated as CASSDPGDSYEQYF.

The chain uses TRBV6-2 or TRBV6-3 and TRBJ1-5; D might be TRBD1 (6 bases). V lost 6 bases, J lost 7 bases, and 19 bases lay in between. Germline V gene data show CDR1 as MNHEY and CDR2 as SVGEGT. CDR3 length equals 15 residues. This CDR3 is CASSRGGGAQQPQHF. CDR3 nucleotides: TGTGCCAGCAGCCGGGGTGGGGGCGCTCAGCAGCCCCAGCATTTT.